The sample holds many counts of the clone carrying this T cell receptor (beta chain). Its target is not known. The sample comes from a study of CD8 T cells in ankylosing spondylitis. Study results and limitations: Clones linked to disease, bearing a CD8+ phenotype, were relatively rare in peripheral blood. Significant enrichment of disease-linked clones was reported in matched ankylosing spondylitis synovial fluid. Eight or nine highly homologous variants made up a TCR beta motif that seemed to typify ankylosing spondylitis blood.

V was cut by 2 bases and J by 7 bases, with 9 bases left in between. In germline, CDR1 is ENHRY, CDR2 SYGVKD. CDR3 length equals 13 residues. Using quantitative 5'-RACE with molecular barcodes, the authors made TCR beta libraries. TCRdb called the 5' RACE reads again in MiXCR, with one record for every CDR3 protein. The sample holds some 840,000 distinct CDR3 sequences, 10% to 15% seen once. The chain recombines TRBV10-3 with TRBJ1-5; no clear D gene. This receptor was obtained from a male donor with ankylosing spondylitis. Sequencing input: blood, either unsorted or a sorted T cell fraction (not recorded which). As DNA, the CDR3 is TGTGCCATCAGTGAGACAACGGAACAGCCCCAGCATTTT. This gives the protein CAISETTEQPQHF.